The rows below give T cell receptor beta chains drawn from one sample of a study of shared clonotypes between healthy human individuals. The data were produced by immunoSEQ multiplex PCR, yet TCRdb's version contains in-frame clones alone and is incomplete. This sample carries around 2,000,000 clones, 90% to 95% of them seen once, and the ten largest clones take 0.1% to 0.15%. Sequenced input: naive CD4+ T cells sorted from blood. Source of these receptors: a man aged 18 to 29 in good health. The conserved cysteine and the conserved F or W are not part of the CDR3 here. Fields, in order: clone size, V gene, J gene, CDR3 length, CDR3 protein. Where a row states a size, it is once, few, many or the class of an expanded clone; other rows omit it.

abundance: .; v_gene: TRBV13; j_gene: TRBJ2-5; len: 12; CDR3aa: ASNNGGGAETQY
abundance: .; v_gene: TRBV9; j_gene: TRBJ2-1; len: 14; CDR3aa: ASSTLSGQGFNEQF
abundance: .; v_gene: TRBV7-2; j_gene: TRBJ2-5; len: 11; CDR3aa: ASSFSLGETQY
abundance: once; v_gene: TRBV5-6; j_gene: TRBJ1-1; len: 13; CDR3aa: ASSFTGPSNTEAF
abundance: .; v_gene: TRBV19; j_gene: TRBJ1-5; len: 13; CDR3aa: ASSTGGGSNQPQH
abundance: .; v_gene: TRBV5-1; j_gene: TRBJ2-4; len: 10; CDR3aa: ASSLPDDIQY
abundance: .; v_gene: TRBV5-4; j_gene: TRBJ1-6; len: 14; CDR3aa: ASSSPVAGQNSPLH
abundance: .; v_gene: TRBV7-2; j_gene: TRBJ1-1; len: 11; CDR3aa: ASSFRRNREAF
abundance: .; v_gene: TRBV19; j_gene: TRBJ2-2; len: 14; CDR3aa: ASSPRTPGQSGELF
abundance: .; v_gene: TRBV6-1; j_gene: TRBJ1-5; len: 12; CDR3aa: ASSVGQINQPQH